This is a list of T cell receptor beta chains from one sample in a study of T cells in Graves' hyperthyroidism and ophthalmopathy. Each CDR3 protein is one row after TCRdb ran MiXCR on the multiplex PCR reads. Among 450,000 to 600,000 distinct CDR3 sequences listed, 12% to 15% were seen once. Source material: blood. The receptors shown here come from a woman aged 40-49 years with Graves' hyperthyroidism. The conserved cysteine and the conserved F or W are not part of the CDR3 here.

j_call v_call cdr3_aa
TRBJ2-3 TRBV20-1 SASSAQTDTQY
TRBJ2-7 TRBV6-1 ASSLQGQGYEQY
TRBJ2-1 TRBV28 ASSSRDTTSTYNEQF
TRBJ2-3 TRBV12-3/TRBV12-4 ASSYQLAGRTDTQY
TRBJ2-7 TRBV7-2 ASSIGTGGHEQY
TRBJ2-1 TRBV28 ASSLRLAGDPQF
TRBJ2-5 TRBV5-1 ASSLGGTGETQY
TRBJ2-3 TRBV19 ASSIKRETDTQY
TRBJ2-7 TRBV4-1 ASSQAWDRAYEQY
TRBJ2-2 TRBV28 ASSFGGSAVTGELF
TRBJ1-2 TRBV27 ASSSGGSYGYT
TRBJ2-1 TRBV12-3/TRBV12-4 ASSFLQGAGNEQF
TRBJ2-6 TRBV6-5 ASSYSPFGGANVLT
TRBJ2-3 TRBV7-7 ASSRSLTLTDTQY
TRBJ2-6 TRBV27 ASSSGTGSSGANVLT
TRBJ2-4 TRBV15 ATSRATGTAGENIQY
TRBJ2-7 TRBV12-3/TRBV12-4 ASSRTSGSRTYEQY